This T cell receptor (beta chain) is drawn from a study of spatial heterogeneity in lung cancer. Study-level background: Matched bulk RNA-seq yielded a T cell transcriptional module score. Counts of TCR transcripts in tumor regions correlated strongly with that score. The study, taken as a whole, reports: Within tumors, counts of expanded alpha and beta TCRs tracked tumor mutation counts.

CDR3 size: 14 residues. Trimming took 7 bases from V and 2 from J, leaving 15 bases between them. Looked up from germline, CDR1 is GTSNPN and CDR2 is SVGIG (reference sequence). Every TCR cDNA molecule carried a tag that served as a unique molecular identifier. TCRdb re-called the 5' RACE reads through MiXCR, storing one row per CDR3 protein. The data contain roughly 6,000 distinct CDR3 sequences, 15% to 20% of them singletons. Time point indicated: sample taken at primary tumor resection. The study sequenced unsorted whole RNA from tumor, nontumor lung or frozen PBMC. Worth noting for this clonotype: Its matching antigen is unknown.

The chain uses TRBV30 and TRBJ2-1; D may be TRBD1 or TRBD2 (5 bases each). Sequencing used lung tumor tissue, obtained at surgery. This receptor was identified in a male donor with early-stage non-small cell lung cancer. The CDR3 DNA reads as TGTGCCTCCTCGGGGCGCCTCCCCTACAATGAGCAGTTCTTC. Its translation: CASSGRLPYNEQFF.